These T cell receptor beta chains were read from a single sample in a study of blood T cell repertoires in COVID-19. Clones were read by immunoSEQ multiplex PCR, and TCRdb kept only the in-frame ones, dropping some. The data show 180,000 or so clones, with around four fifths seen just once and roughly 15% held by the top ten. The specimen was peripheral blood. These receptors were collected from an older woman with COVID-19, enrolled during active disease. Both conserved end residues are part of each CDR3. D genes are given only for firm matches. Clone size appears in some rows only: once, few, many, or a class for an expanded clone.

TRBJ1-1 | TRBV7-8 | - | - | CASSPPSGELNTEAFF | TGTGCCAGCAGCCCACCTTCCGGGGAATTGAACACTGAAGCTTTCTTT
TRBJ1-5 | TRBV28 | - | - | CASSSAGAVDQPQHF | TGTGCCAGCAGTTCCGCGGGGGCAGTAGATCAGCCCCAGCATTTT
TRBJ1-6 | TRBV30 | - | TRBD1 | CAWSVTQGAMSYNSPLHF | TGTGCCTGGAGTGTAACACAGGGGGCAATGTCCTATAATTCACCCCTCCACTTT
TRBJ2-2 | TRBV24-1 | - | - | CATGGTSGTGELFF | TGTGCTACCGGAGGGACGTCCGGCACCGGGGAGCTGTTTTTT
TRBJ2-7 | TRBV6-5 | few | TRBD2 | CASRLAGVSYEQYF | TGTGCCAGCAGATTAGCGGGGGTCTCCTACGAGCAGTACTTC
TRBJ2-1 | TRBV9 | - | - | CASSVGGLARYNNEQFF | TGTGCCAGCAGCGTAGGGGGGCTAGCAAGATATAACAATGAGCAGTTCTTC
TRBJ2-5 | TRBV3-1/TRBV3-2 | - | TRBD1 | CASSRGQGVVTQYF | TGTGCCAGCAGCCGAGGACAGGGGGTGGTGACCCAGTACTTC
TRBJ1-1 | TRBV7-2 | - | - | CASSFGGSLKTEAFF | TGTGCCAGCAGCTTCGGGGGGTCCCTGAAAACTGAAGCTTTCTTT
TRBJ1-1 | TRBV5-1 | - | - | CASSLGGPDEAFF | TGCGCCAGCAGCTTGGGAGGGCCGGATGAAGCTTTCTTT
TRBJ1-2 | TRBV6-5 | - | TRBD1 | CASSFRGTGLSYGYTF | TGTGCCAGCAGTTTCCGCGGGACAGGGTTGAGCTATGGCTACACCTTC
TRBJ2-7 | TRBV9 | - | TRBD2 | CASSRAGELGEQYF | TGTGCCAGCAGCCGAGCGGGGGAGCTTGGGGAGCAGTACTTC
TRBJ2-5 | TRBV27 | - | - | CASSLSSRPGETQYF | TGTGCCAGCAGTTTATCGTCGCGCCCGGGGGAGACCCAGTACTTC
TRBJ2-7 | TRBV5-6 | - | - | CASSRRGRTYEQYF | TGTGCCAGCAGCCGTCGTGGCCGCACCTACGAGCAGTACTTC
TRBJ2-1 | TRBV7-9 | - | - | CASSLGRAARDEQFF | TGTGCCAGCAGCTTAGGCAGGGCAGCTCGCGATGAGCAGTTCTTC
TRBJ1-3 | TRBV4-1 | once | - | CASSQETGQYTIYF | TGCGCCAGCAGCCAAGAAACAGGACAATACACCATATATTTT
TRBJ2-5 | TRBV5-1 | - | - | CASSLVGGRAETQYF | TGCGCCAGCAGCTTGGTTGGGGGCCGAGCGGAGACCCAGTACTTC
TRBJ2-7 | TRBV2 | - | - | CASSLGSSQYF | TGTGCCAGCAGTCTAGGCTCTTCGCAGTACTTC
TRBJ2-1 | TRBV5-1 | - | TRBD1 | CASSLGTDYNEQFF | TGCGCCAGCAGCTTAGGGACAGACTACAATGAGCAGTTCTTC
TRBJ1-5 | TRBV28 | - | - | CASREGNQPQHF | TGTGCCAGCAGAGAGGGCAATCAGCCCCAGCATTTT
TRBJ1-2 | TRBV2 | - | - | CASDRSRSGYTF | TGTGCCAGCGACAGGTCCCGCTCTGGCTACACCTTC
TRBJ2-5 | TRBV6-6 | - | - | CASRGRKETQYF | TGTGCCAGCAGGGGGCGGAAAGAGACCCAGTACTTC
TRBJ2-2 | TRBV2 | - | - | CASSEQGSFTGELFF | TGTGCCAGCAGTGAGCAGGGGAGCTTTACCGGGGAGCTGTTTTTT
TRBJ1-1 | TRBV27 | - | TRBD1 | CASSFQTGTGLNTEAFF | TGTGCCAGCAGTTTCCAAACCGGGACAGGGCTGAACACTGAAGCTTTCTTT
TRBJ2-3 | TRBV19 | - | TRBD2 | CASSSRLAETDTQYF | TGTGCCAGTAGTTCTAGACTAGCGGAGACAGATACGCAGTATTTT
TRBJ1-5 | TRBV30 | - | - | CAWSGSPGNQPQHF | TGTGCCTGGAGTGGTAGTCCGGGCAATCAGCCCCAGCATTTT
TRBJ2-5 | TRBV19 | - | - | CASSGFQETQYF | TGTGCCAGTAGTGGCTTCCAAGAGACCCAGTACTTC
TRBJ1-5 | TRBV7-2 | - | - | CASSLDQYSNQPQHF | TGTGCCAGCAGCTTAGATCAGTATAGCAATCAGCCCCAGCATTTT
TRBJ2-4 | TRBV7-2 | - | TRBD2 | CASSLSRLAGLAKNIQYF | TGTGCCAGCAGCTTATCTAGACTAGCGGGGCTAGCCAAAAACATTCAGTACTTC
TRBJ1-1 | TRBV9 | - | TRBD1 | CASSEITGGALRAFF | TGTGCCAGCAGTGAAATCACAGGGGGCGCATTACGGGCTTTCTTT
TRBJ2-1 | TRBV20-1 | - | - | CSAAGIREQFF | TGCAGTGCTGCAGGGATACGGGAGCAGTTCTTC
TRBJ1-2 | TRBV11-1 | - | - | CASSPDRSRGYTF | TGTGCCAGCAGCCCCGACAGGTCACGGGGCTACACCTTC
TRBJ2-1 | TRBV2 | - | TRBD2 | CATERERGRALGEQFF | TGTGCCACCGAGAGAGAGCGCGGGAGGGCCCTGGGAGAGCAGTTCTTC
TRBJ2-5 | TRBV5-1 | - | TRBD2 | CASRTGTSGQETQYF | TGCGCCAGCAGGACCGGGACTAGCGGCCAAGAGACCCAGTACTTC
TRBJ2-1 | TRBV11-2 | - | - | CASSWGDRSSYNEQFF | TGTGCCAGCAGCTGGGGGGACCGAAGCTCCTACAATGAGCAGTTCTTC
TRBJ1-5 | TRBV6-5 | few | - | CASSQLSYSNQPQHF | TGTGCCAGCAGTCAACTGAGCTATAGCAATCAGCCCCAGCATTTT
TRBJ1-1 | TRBV2 | - | - | CASVVVEETMLGNTEAFF | TGTGCCAGCGTAGTGGTTGAGGAAACAATGTTGGGGAACACTGAAGCTTTCTTT
TRBJ1-1 | TRBV30 | - | - | CAWSTRNTEAFF | TGTGCCTGGAGTACTCGGAACACTGAAGCTTTCTTT
TRBJ2-7 | TRBV5-4 | - | - | CASSLATGTYEQYF | TGTGCCAGCAGCTTGGCTACAGGAACCTACGAGCAGTACTTC
TRBJ2-3 | TRBV3-1/TRBV3-2 | - | TRBD2 | CASSFGGVTDTQYF | TGTGCCAGCAGCTTCGGGGGGGTCACAGATACGCAGTATTTT
TRBJ2-4 | TRBV27 | - | - | CASSFGGRVDIQYF | TGTGCCAGCAGTTTCGGAGGACGGGTTGACATTCAGTACTTC
TRBJ1-6 | TRBV19 | - | TRBD1 | CASSTTWTGSRASPLHF | TGTGCCAGTAGTACTACCTGGACAGGGTCCCGCGCTTCACCCCTCCACTTT
TRBJ1-1 | TRBV6-1 | once | - | CASSEGTGLNTEAFF | TGTGCCAGCAGTGAAGGCACAGGATTGAACACTGAAGCTTTCTTT
TRBJ1-1 | TRBV27 | - | - | CASSLRGKAFF | TGTGCCAGCAGTTTAAGGGGGAAAGCTTTCTTT
TRBJ1-4 | TRBV2 | - | TRBD1 | CASSEDRGMGEKLFF | TGTGCCAGCAGTGAGGACAGGGGGATGGGCGAAAAACTGTTTTTT
TRBJ1-5 | TRBV30 | - | - | CAWSVKEVAQHF | TGTGCCTGGAGTGTAAAGGAGGTGGCCCAGCATTTT
TRBJ1-2 | TRBV18 | - | TRBD1 | CASSADRGFGYTF | TGTGCCAGCTCAGCCGACAGGGGGTTCGGCTACACCTTC
TRBJ2-7 | TRBV28 | few | TRBD2 | CASSSTSGVSYEQYF | TGTGCCAGCAGTTCGACTAGCGGGGTCTCCTACGAGCAGTACTTC
TRBJ2-1 | TRBV18 | - | - | CASSSTSGEQFF | TGTGCCAGCTCATCGACTAGTGGTGAGCAGTTCTTC
TRBJ1-1 | TRBV28 | - | - | CASSLGSVSGTEAFF | TGTGCCAGCAGTTTAGGATCGGTGAGCGGGACTGAAGCTTTCTTT
TRBJ1-2 | TRBV3-1/TRBV3-2 | few | - | CASSQLAGNYGYTF | TGTGCCAGCAGCCAGTTGGCGGGGAACTATGGCTACACCTTC
TRBJ1-5 | TRBV29-1 | - | - | CSVRTASKDQPQHF | TGCAGCGTTCGGACAGCTTCCAAGGATCAGCCCCAGCATTTT
TRBJ1-4 | TRBV5-4 | - | TRBD1 | CASSPQGQGSEKLFF | TGTGCCAGCAGCCCCCAAGGACAGGGAAGCGAAAAACTGTTTTTT